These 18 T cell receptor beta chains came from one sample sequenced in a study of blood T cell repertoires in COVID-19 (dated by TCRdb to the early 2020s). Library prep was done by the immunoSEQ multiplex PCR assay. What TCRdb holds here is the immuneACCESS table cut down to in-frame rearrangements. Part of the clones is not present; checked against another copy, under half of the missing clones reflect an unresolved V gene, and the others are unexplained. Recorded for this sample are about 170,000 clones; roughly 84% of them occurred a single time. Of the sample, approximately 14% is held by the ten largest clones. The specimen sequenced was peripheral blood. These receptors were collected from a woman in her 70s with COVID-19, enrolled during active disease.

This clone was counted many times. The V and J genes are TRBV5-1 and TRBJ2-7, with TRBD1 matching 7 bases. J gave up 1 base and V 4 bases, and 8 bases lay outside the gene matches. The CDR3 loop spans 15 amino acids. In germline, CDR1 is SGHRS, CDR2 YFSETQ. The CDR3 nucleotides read TGCGCCAGCAGCCTACAGGGGATTGGATCCTACGAGCAGTACTTC. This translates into CASSLQGIGSYEQYF.

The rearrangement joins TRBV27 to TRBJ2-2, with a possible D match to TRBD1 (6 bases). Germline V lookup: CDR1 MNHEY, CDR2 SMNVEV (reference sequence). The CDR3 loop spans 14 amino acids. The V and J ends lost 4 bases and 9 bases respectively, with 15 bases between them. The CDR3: CASSSVDRIRELFF. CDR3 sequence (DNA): TGTGCCAGCAGTTCCGTCGACAGGATTCGGGAGCTGTTTTTT.

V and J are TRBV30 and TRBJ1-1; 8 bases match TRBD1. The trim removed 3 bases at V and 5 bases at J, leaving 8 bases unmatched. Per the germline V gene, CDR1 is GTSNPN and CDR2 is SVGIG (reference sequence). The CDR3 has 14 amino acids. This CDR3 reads CAWRDRGKGTEAFF. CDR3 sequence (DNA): TGTGCCTGGAGAGACAGGGGAAAGGGAACTGAAGCTTTCTTT.

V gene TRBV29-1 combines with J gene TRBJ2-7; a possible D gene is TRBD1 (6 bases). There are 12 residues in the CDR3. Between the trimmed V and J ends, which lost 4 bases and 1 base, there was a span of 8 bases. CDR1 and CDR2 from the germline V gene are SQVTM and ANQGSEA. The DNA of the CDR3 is TGCAGCGTTGGGACAGATTCCTACGAGCAGTACTTC. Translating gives CSVGTDSYEQYF.

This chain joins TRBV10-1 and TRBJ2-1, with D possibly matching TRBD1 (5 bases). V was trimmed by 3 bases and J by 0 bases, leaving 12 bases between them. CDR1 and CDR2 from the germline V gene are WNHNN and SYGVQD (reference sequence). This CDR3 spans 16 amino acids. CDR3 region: CASSEGAALSYNEQFF. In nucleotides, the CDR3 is TGCGCCAGCAGTGAAGGGGCCGCTCTCTCCTACAATGAGCAGTTCTTC.

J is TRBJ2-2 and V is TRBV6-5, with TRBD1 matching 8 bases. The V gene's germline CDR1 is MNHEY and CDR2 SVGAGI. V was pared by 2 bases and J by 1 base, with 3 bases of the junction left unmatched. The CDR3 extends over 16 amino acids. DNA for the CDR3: TGTGCCAGCAGTTACCAGGACAGGGTGAACACCGGGGAGCTGTTTTTT. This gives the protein CASSYQDRVNTGELFF.

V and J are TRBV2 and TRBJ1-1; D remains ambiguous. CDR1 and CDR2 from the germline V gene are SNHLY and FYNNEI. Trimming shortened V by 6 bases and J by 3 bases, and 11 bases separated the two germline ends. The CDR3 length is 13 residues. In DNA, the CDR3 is TGTGCCAGCAGCCTTGACCGGGACACTGAAGCTTTCTTT. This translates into CASSLDRDTEAFF.

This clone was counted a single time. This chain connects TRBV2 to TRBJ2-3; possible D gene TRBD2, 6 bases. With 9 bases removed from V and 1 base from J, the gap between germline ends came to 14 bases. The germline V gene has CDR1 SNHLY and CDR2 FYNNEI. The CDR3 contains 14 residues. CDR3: CASKRASGTDTQYF. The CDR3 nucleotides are TGTGCCAGTAAGCGGGCTTCGGGCACAGATACGCAGTATTTT.

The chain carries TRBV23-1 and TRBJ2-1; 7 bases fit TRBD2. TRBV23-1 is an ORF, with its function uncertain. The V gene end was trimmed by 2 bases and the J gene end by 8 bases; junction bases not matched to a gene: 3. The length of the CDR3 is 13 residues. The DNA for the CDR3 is TGCGCCAGCAGTCAAGCTAGCGGCGATGAGCAGTTCTTC. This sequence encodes CASSQASGDEQFF.

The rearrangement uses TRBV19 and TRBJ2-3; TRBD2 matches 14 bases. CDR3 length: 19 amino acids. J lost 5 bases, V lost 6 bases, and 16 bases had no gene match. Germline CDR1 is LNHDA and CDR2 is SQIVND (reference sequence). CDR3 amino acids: CASSQPLGTSGRPLDTQYF. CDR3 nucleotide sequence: TGTGCCAGTAGCCAACCTCTCGGGACTAGCGGGAGACCCTTAGATACGCAGTATTTT.

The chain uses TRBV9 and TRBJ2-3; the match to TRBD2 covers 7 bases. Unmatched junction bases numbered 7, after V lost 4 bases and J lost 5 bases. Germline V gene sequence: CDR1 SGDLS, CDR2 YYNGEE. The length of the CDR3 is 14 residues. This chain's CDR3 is CASSPRDYGDTQYF. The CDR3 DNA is TGTGCCAGCAGCCCCCGGGACTACGGAGATACGCAGTATTTT.

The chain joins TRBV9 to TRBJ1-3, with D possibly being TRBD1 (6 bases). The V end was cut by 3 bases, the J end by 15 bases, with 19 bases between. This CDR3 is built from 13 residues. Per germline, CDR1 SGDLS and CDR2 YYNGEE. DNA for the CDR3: TGTGCCAGCAGCGCAACAGGGATGGGTGCAGGATATTTT. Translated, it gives CASSATGMGAGYF.

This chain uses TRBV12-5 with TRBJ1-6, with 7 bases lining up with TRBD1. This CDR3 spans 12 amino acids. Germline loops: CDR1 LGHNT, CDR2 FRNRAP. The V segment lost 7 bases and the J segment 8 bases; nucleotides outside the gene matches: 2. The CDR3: CASADRDSPLHF. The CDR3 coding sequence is TGTGCTAGTGCCGACAGGGATTCACCCCTCCACTTT.

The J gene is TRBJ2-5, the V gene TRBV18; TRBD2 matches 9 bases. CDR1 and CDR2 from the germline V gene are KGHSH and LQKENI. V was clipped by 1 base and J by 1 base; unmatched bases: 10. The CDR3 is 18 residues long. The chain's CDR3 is CASSPRRSLAGIQETQYF. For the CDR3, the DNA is TGTGCCAGCTCACCACGGAGATCGCTAGCGGGGATCCAAGAGACCCAGTACTTC.

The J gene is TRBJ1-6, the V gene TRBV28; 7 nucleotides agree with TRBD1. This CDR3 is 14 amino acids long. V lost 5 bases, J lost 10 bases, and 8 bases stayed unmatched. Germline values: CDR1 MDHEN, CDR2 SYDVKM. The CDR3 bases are TGTGCCAGCAGTCCTCGGACAGGCGTATCACCCCTCCACTTT. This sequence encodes CASSPRTGVSPLHF. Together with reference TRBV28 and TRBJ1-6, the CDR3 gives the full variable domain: DVKVTQSSRYLVKRTGEKVFLECVQDMDHENMFWYRQDPGLGLRLIYFSYDVKMKEKGDIPEGYSVSREKKERFSLILESASTNQTSMYLCASSPRTGVSPLHFGNGTRLTVT.

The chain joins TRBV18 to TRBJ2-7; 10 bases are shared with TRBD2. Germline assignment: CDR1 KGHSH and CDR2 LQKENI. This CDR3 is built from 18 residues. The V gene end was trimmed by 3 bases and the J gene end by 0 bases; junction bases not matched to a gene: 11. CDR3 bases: TGTGCCAGCTCACCCTCGAGGACTAGCGGAGGGTCCTCCTACGAGCAGTACTTC. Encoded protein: CASSPSRTSGGSSYEQYF.

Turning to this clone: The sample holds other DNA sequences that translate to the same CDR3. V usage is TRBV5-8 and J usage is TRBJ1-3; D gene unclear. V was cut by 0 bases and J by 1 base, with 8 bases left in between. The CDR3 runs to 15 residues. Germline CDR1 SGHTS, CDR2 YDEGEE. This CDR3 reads CASSLVGRSGNTIYF. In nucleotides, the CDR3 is TGTGCCAGCAGCTTGGTTGGTCGGTCTGGAAACACCATATATTTT.

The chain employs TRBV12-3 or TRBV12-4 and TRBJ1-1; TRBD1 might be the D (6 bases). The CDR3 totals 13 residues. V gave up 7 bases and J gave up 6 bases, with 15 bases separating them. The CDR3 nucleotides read TGTGCCAGCACGTCAAACAGGGCCCCTGAAGCTTTCTTT. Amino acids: CASTSNRAPEAFF.